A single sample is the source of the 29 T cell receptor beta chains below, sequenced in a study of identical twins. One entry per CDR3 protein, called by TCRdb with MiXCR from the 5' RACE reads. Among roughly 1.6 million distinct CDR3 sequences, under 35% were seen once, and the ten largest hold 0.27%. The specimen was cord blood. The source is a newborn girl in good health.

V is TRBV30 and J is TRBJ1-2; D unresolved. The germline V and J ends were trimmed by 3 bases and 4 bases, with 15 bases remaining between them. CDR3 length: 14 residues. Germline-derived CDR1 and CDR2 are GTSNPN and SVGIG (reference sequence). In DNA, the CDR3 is TGTGCCTGGAGAAAAACAGTGGGCATCTATGGCTACACCTTC. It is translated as CAWRKTVGIYGYTF.

CDR3 sequence: CASLWDSTDTQYF. Here the CDR3 DNA reads TGTGCCAGCCTCTGGGACAGCACAGATACGCAGTATTTT. The chain combines TRBV6-1 with TRBJ2-3; D tentatively fits TRBD1 or TRBD2 (5 bases each). V gave up 8 bases and J gave up 0 bases, with 9 bases separating them. The CDR3 spans 13 residues. CDR1 is MNHNS and CDR2 is SASEGT in the germline V gene.

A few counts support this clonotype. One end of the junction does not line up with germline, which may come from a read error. The CDR3 nucleotides read TGTGCCAGCAGCAGTTTTAGCGGGAGGGACGGGGAGCTGTTTTTT. Protein product: CASSSFSGRDGELFF. The V and J genes are TRBV4-1 and TRBJ2-2, with 11 bases fitting TRBD2. Germline values: CDR1 MGHRA, CDR2 YSYEKL. This CDR3 contains 15 residues.

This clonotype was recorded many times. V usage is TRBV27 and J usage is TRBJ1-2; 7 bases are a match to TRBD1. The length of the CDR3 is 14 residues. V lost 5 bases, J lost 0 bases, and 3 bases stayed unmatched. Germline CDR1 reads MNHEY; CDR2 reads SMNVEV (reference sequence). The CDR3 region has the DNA TGTGCCAGCAGTCCGGGACAGACTAACTATGGCTACACCTTC. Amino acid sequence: CASSPGQTNYGYTF.

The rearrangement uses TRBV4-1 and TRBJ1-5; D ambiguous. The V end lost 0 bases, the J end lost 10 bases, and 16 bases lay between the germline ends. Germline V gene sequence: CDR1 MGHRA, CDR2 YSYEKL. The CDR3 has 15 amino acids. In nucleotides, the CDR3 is TGCGCCAGCAGCCAAGATACGACCCTCTGGCGACCCCAGCATTTT. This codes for CASSQDTTLWRPQHF.

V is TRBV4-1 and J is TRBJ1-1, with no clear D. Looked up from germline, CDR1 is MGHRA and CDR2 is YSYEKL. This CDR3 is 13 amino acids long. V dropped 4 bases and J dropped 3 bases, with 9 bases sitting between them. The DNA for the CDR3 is TGCGCCAGCAGCCGCTATAGGGACACTGAAGCTTTCTTT. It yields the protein CASSRYRDTEAFF.

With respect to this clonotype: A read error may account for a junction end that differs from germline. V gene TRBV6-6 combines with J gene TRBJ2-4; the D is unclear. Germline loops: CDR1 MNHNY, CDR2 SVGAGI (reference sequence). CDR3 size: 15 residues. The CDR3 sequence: CASSRGSLAKNIRYF. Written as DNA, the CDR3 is TGTGCCAGCTCAAGAGGATCCTTAGCCAAAAACATTCGGTACTTC.

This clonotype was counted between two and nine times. CDR3 DNA sequence: TGCGCCAGCAGCCAAGCAAGCGGGGATGGACTTAGCGGGGGGAATGAGCAGTTCTTC. Amino acid sequence: CASSQASGDGLSGGNEQFF. The chain joins TRBV4-1 to TRBJ2-1, with 10 bases aligning to TRBD2. The CDR3 totals 19 residues. The V gene's germline CDR1 is MGHRA and CDR2 YSYEKL. Trimming removed 1 base from V and 7 bases from J; junction bases left unmatched: 16.

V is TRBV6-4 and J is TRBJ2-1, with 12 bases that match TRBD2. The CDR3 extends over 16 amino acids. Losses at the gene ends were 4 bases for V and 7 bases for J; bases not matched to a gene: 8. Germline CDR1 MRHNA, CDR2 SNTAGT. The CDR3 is CASSVVLAGGPNEQFF. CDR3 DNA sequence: TGTGCCAGCAGTGTTGTGCTAGCGGGGGGGCCAAATGAGCAGTTCTTC.

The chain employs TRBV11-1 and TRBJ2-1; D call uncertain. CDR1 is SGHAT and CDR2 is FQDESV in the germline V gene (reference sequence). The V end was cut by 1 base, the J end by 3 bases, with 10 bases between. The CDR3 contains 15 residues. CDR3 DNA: TGTGCCAGCAGCTTAGAGGTCGGCCTCTACAATGAGCAGTTCTTC. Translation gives CASSLEVGLYNEQFF.

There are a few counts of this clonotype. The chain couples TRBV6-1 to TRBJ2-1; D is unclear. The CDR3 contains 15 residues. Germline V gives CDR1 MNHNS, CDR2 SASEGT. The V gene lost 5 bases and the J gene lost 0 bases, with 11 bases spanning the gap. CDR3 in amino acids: CASSLPASSYNEQFF. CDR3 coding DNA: TGTGCCAGCAGTTTGCCGGCGAGCTCCTACAATGAGCAGTTCTTC.

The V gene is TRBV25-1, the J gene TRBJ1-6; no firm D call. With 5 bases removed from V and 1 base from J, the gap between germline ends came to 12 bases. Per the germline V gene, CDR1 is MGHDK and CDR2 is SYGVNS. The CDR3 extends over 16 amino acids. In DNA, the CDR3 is TGTGCCAGCAGTCCCGGTGGGGTTTCCTATAATTCACCCCTCCACTTT. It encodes CASSPGGVSYNSPLHF. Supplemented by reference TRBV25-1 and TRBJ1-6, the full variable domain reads EADIYQTPRYLVIGTGKKITLECSQTMGHDKMYWYQQDPGMELHLIHYSYGVNSTEKGDLSSESTVSRIRTEHFPLTLESARPSHTSQYLCASSPGGVSYNSPLHFGNGTRLTVT.

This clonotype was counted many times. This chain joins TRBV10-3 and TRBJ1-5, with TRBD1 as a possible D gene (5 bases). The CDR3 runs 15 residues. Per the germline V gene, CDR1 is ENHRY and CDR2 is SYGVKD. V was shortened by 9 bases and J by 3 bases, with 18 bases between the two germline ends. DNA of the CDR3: TGTGCCATTTGGCCCGGGGGGAGCTACAATCAGCCCCAGCATTTT. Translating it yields CAIWPGGSYNQPQHF.

This chain's CDR3 is CASSQDLPRVYGYTF. CDR3 DNA sequence: TGCGCCAGCAGCCAAGATCTCCCTCGGGTCTATGGCTACACCTTC. V gene TRBV4-1 combines with J gene TRBJ1-2; D is uncertain. This CDR3 has 15 amino acids. Per the germline V gene, CDR1 is MGHRA and CDR2 is YSYEKL. The V and J ends lost 0 bases and 4 bases respectively, with 12 bases between them.

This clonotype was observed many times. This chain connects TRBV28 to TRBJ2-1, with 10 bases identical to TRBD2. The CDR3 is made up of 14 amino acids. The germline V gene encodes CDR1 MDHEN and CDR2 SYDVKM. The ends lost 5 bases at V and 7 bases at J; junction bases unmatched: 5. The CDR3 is CASSLAGVRNEQFF. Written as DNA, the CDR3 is TGTGCCAGCAGTCTAGCGGGGGTGAGGAATGAGCAGTTCTTC.

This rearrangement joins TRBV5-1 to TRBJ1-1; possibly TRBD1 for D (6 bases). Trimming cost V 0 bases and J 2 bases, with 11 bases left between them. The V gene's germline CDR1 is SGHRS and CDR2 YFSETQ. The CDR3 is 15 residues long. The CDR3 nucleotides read TGCGCCAGCAGCTTGGATGGGGGCGCAAACACTGAAGCTTTCTTT. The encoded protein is CASSLDGGANTEAFF.

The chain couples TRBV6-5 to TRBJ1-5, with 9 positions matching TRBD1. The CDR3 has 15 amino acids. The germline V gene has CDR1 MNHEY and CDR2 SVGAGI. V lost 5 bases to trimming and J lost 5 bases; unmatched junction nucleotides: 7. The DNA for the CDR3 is TGTGCCAGCAGTAGGACAGGGGATCGATATCAGCCCCAGCATTTT. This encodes CASSRTGDRYQPQHF.

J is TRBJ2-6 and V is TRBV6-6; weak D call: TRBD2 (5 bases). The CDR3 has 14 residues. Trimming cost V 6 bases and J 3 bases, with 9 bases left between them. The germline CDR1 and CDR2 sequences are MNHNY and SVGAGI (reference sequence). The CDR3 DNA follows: TGTGCCAGCAGACGGGATTTTGGGGCCAACGTCCTGACTTTC. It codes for CASRRDFGANVLTF.

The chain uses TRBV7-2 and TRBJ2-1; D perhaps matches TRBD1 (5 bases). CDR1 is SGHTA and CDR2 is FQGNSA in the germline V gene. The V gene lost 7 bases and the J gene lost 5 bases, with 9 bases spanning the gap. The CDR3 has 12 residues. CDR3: CASNLGDNEQFF. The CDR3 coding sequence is TGTGCCAGCAACCTAGGGGACAATGAGCAGTTCTTC.

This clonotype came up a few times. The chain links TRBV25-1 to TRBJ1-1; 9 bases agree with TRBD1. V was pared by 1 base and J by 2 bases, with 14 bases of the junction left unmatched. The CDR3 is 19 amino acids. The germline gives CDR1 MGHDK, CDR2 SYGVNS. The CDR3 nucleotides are TGTGCCAGCAGTGAATCTATAGGAGCTAAGACAGGGGGAAACACTGAAGCTTTCTTT. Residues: CASSESIGAKTGGNTEAFF.

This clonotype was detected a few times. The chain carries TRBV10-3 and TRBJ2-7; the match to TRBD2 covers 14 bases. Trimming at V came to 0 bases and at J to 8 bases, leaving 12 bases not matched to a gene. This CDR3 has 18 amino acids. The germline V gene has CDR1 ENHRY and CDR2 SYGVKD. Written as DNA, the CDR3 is TGTGCCATCAGTGAGTCCAGACTAGCGGGGGGGCCGGTTGATCAGCAGTACTTC. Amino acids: CAISESRLAGGPVDQQYF.

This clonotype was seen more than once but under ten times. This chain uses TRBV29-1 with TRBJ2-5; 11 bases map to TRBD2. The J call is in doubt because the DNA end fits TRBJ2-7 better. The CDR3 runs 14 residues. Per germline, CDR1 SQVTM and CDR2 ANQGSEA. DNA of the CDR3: TGCAGCGCGTTCGGGACTAGCGGAAGTTACGAGCAGTACTTC. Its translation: CSAFGTSGSYEQYF.

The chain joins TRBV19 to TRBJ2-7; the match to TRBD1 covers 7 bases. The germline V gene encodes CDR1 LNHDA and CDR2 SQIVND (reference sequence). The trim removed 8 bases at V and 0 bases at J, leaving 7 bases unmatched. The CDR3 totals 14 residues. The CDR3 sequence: CASRDRVGSYEQYF. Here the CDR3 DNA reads TGTGCCAGTCGAGACAGGGTGGGCTCCTACGAGCAGTACTTC.

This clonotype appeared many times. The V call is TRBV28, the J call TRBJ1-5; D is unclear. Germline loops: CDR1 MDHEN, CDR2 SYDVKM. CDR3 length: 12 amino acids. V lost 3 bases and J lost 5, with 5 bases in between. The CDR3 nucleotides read TGTGCCAGCAGTTTGGGGTATCAGCCCCAGCATTTT. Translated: CASSLGYQPQHF. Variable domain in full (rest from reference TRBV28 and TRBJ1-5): DVKVTQSSRYLVKRTGEKVFLECVQDMDHENMFWYRQDPGLGLRLIYFSYDVKMKEKGDIPEGYSVSREKKERFSLILESASTNQTSMYLCASSLGYQPQHFGDGTRLSIL.

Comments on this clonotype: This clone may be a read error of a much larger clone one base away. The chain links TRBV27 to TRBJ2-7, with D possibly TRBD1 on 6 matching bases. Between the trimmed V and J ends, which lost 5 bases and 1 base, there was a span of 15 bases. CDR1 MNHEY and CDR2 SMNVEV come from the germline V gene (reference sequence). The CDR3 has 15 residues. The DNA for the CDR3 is TGTGCCAGCAGTCTCCAGGGGATGCAATCCTACGAGCAGTACTTC. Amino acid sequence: CASSLQGMQSYEQYF.

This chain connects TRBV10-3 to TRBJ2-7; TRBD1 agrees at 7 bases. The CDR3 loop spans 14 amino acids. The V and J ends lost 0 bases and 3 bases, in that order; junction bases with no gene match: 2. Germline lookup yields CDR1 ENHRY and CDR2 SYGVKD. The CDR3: CAISESRDSYEQYF. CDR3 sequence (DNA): TGTGCCATCAGTGAGTCGAGGGACAGCTACGAGCAGTACTTC.

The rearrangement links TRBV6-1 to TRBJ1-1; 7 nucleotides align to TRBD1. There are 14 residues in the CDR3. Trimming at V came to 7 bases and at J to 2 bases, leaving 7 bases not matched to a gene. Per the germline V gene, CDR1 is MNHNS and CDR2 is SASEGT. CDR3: CASNLGQVNTEAFF. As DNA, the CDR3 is TGTGCCAGCAACCTCGGACAGGTTAACACTGAAGCTTTCTTT.

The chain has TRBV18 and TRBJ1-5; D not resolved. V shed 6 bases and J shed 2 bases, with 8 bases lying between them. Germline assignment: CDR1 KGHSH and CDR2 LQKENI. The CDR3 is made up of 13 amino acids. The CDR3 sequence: CASSPAGNQPQHF. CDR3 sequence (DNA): TGTGCCAGCTCCCCGGCCGGCAATCAGCCCCAGCATTTT.

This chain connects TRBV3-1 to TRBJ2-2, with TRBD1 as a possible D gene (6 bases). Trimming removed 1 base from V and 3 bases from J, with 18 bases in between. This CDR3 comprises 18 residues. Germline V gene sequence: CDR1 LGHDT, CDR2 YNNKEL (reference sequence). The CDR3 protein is CASSQALQGKGDTGELFF. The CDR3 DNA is TGTGCCAGCAGCCAAGCACTACAGGGAAAAGGGGACACCGGGGAGCTGTTTTTT. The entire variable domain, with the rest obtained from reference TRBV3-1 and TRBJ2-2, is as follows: DTAVSQTPKYLVTQMGNDKSIKCEQNLGHDTMYWYKQDSKKFLKIMFSYNNKELIINETVPNRFSPKSPDKAHLNLHINSLELGDSAVYFCASSQALQGKGDTGELFFGEGSRLTVL.